The 26 T cell receptor beta chains listed next were all sequenced from one sample in a study of blood T cells in healthy people across ages. Then a second PCR, running roughly 7 to 11 cycles, was carried out with a sample-barcoded 5' primer and a J-beta primer mix. TCRdb re-derived calls from the 5' RACE reads in MiXCR, one entry per CDR3 protein. The table lists under 2,000,000 distinct CDR3 sequences, roughly 49% of them singletons. The sequencing input was blood. Receptor source: a woman in her thirties or forties in good health.

This clonotype showed up just a few times. The J gene is TRBJ2-7, the V gene TRBV5-1, with a possible D match to TRBD2 (6 bases). V shed 6 bases and J shed 1 base, with 17 bases lying between them. The CDR3 covers 15 residues. From germline, CDR1 is SGHRS and CDR2 YFSETQ. The CDR3 region is CASTKGTLASYEQYF. CDR3 DNA: TGCGCCAGCACTAAGGGGACTTTGGCGTCCTACGAGCAGTACTTC.

This clonotype was found a few times. The chain links TRBV7-2 to TRBJ2-3, with no clear D. Trimming took off 5 bases at V and 6 bases at J, with 12 bases between the two ends. CDR3 length: 13 amino acids. CDR1 and CDR2 (germline): SGHTA, FQGNSA. Here the CDR3 reads CASSQISKDTQYF. Here the CDR3 DNA reads TGTGCCAGCAGCCAAATATCGAAGGATACGCAGTATTTT.

The chain is built from TRBV10-2 and TRBJ2-4; no firm D call. The V end lost 0 bases, the J end lost 13 bases, and 16 bases lay between the germline ends. Germline CDR1 is WSHSY and CDR2 is SAAADI. CDR3 length: 14 residues. The CDR3 reads CASSESTVVNEQYF. CDR3 nucleotides: TGCGCCAGCAGTGAGTCGACGGTCGTTAATGAGCAGTACTTC.

The V and J genes are TRBV6-1 and TRBJ1-1; D unresolved. CDR3 length: 16 amino acids. Trimming cost V 7 bases and J 1 base, with 19 bases left between them. In germline, CDR1 is MNHNS, CDR2 SASEGT. The CDR3 DNA sequence: TGTGCCAGCACCCTTCTTAGGACTTCCCCGAACACTGAAGCTTTCTTT. This gives the protein CASTLLRTSPNTEAFF.

V is TRBV7-3 and J is TRBJ1-1; D is undetermined. The CDR3 runs 13 residues. V dropped 3 bases and J dropped 1 base, with 6 bases sitting between them. Germline assignment: CDR1 SGHTA and CDR2 FQGTGA. The chain's CDR3 is CASSFSKNTEAFF. The CDR3 coding sequence is TGTGCCAGCAGCTTCTCAAAGAACACTGAAGCTTTCTTT.

The V call is TRBV9, the J call TRBJ2-3; D perhaps matches TRBD1 (5 bases). This CDR3 is built from 16 residues. Germline CDR1 reads SGDLS; CDR2 reads YYNGEE. Deletions cut 0 bases from V and 2 bases from J, with 13 bases between. The CDR3 nucleotides read TGTGCCAGCAGCGTAGAACAACAGGTGTACACAGATACGCAGTATTTT. This encodes CASSVEQQVYTDTQYF.

The chain uses TRBV9 and TRBJ2-1; D uncertain. V lost 3 bases and J lost 10, with 8 bases in between. The CDR3 extends over 11 amino acids. The V gene's germline CDR1 is SGDLS and CDR2 YYNGEE. The CDR3 here is CASSAEEEQFF. CDR3 sequence (DNA): TGTGCCAGCAGCGCCGAGGAGGAGCAGTTCTTC.

The rearrangement uses TRBV20-1 and TRBJ2-7; D is perhaps TRBD1 (5 bases). V was trimmed by 7 bases and J by 3 bases, leaving 13 bases between them. Germline V CDR1 and CDR2: DFQATT, SNEGSKA (reference sequence). The CDR3 is 12 amino acids. DNA for the CDR3: TGCAGTGTTCCAAGACAGCACTACGAGCAGTACTTC. Encoded protein: CSVPRQHYEQYF.

This clonotype showed up just a few times. The gene calls are TRBV9 and TRBJ2-3; D is tentatively TRBD1 or TRBD2 (5 bases each). The CDR3 length is 15 residues. Germline V gene sequence: CDR1 SGDLS, CDR2 YYNGEE. V lost 4 bases, J lost 2 bases, and 14 bases lay in between. CDR3 sequence: CASSTWDGVTDTQYF. The CDR3 DNA reads as TGTGCCAGCAGCACCTGGGACGGCGTCACAGATACGCAGTATTTT.

The chain is built from TRBV29-1 and TRBJ2-3, with D perhaps TRBD1 or TRBD2 (5 bases each). Germline V gives CDR1 SQVTM, CDR2 ANQGSEA. The CDR3 sequence is 11 residues long. V was cut by 3 bases and J by 13 bases, with 14 bases left in between. CDR3 DNA sequence: TGCAGCGTTGATCTTGGGACCGGGAAGTATTTT. Translation: CSVDLGTGKYF.

Note on this clonotype: This may stem from a read error, because a much larger clone lies one nucleotide away. This chain uses TRBV15 with TRBJ2-5, with a possible D match to TRBD2 (6 bases). TRBJ2-7 explains the end of the DNA better; the J call may be wrong. CDR3 length: 13 amino acids. CDR1 is LNHNV and CDR2 is YYDKDF in the germline V gene (reference sequence). This CDR3 reads CATGRNQGGEQYF. The CDR3 nucleotides read TGTGCCACCGGCAGAAATCAGGGAGGCGAGCAGTACTTC.

Points on this clonotype: A read error may account for a junction end that differs from germline. This chain uses TRBV6-5 with TRBJ2-6; D might be TRBD1 (5 bases). Germline-derived CDR1 and CDR2 are MNHEY and SVGAGI. This CDR3 has 16 amino acids. CDR3 residues: CASGYSQGTGANVLTF. The CDR3 nucleotides are TGTGCCAGCGGTTACTCTCAGGGAACAGGGGCCAACGTCCTGACTTTC.

The rearrangement uses TRBV27 and TRBJ1-4; a weak D match, TRBD1 (6 bases). V lost 6 bases to trimming and J lost 8 bases, with 16 bases between them. This CDR3 has 14 residues. The germline V gene has CDR1 MNHEY and CDR2 SMNVEV (reference sequence). CDR3 nucleotide sequence: TGTGCCAGCAGCCACCCCTTTAGGGGGGAAAAACTGTTTTTT. This gives the protein CASSHPFRGEKLFF.

This clonotype was seen a few times. Here the CDR3 DNA reads TGTGCCAGCACCCACCCGGGGGGAGCTACAGATACGCAGTATTTT. This sequence encodes CASTHPGGATDTQYF. The V call is TRBV7-2, the J call TRBJ2-3; the match to TRBD2 covers 7 bases. Unmatched junction bases numbered 10, after V lost 7 bases and J lost 3 bases. From germline, CDR1 is SGHTA and CDR2 FQGNSA. The CDR3 totals 15 residues.

The chain recombines TRBV28 with TRBJ2-5; 9 bases match TRBD2. V trimming: 3 bases; J trimming: 11 bases; junction bases outside the gene matches: 10. The CDR3 has 14 amino acids. CDR1 is MDHEN, CDR2 SYDVKM, per germline. The CDR3 protein is CASSFGGGADEQYF. The CDR3 bases are TGTGCCAGCAGTTTTGGCGGGGGGGCCGATGAGCAGTACTTC. The complete variable domain, with remaining parts taken from reference TRBV28 and TRBJ2-5, reads DVKVTQSSRYLVKRTGEKVFLECVQDMDHENMFWYRQDPGLGLRLIYFSYDVKMKEKGDIPEGYSVSREKKERFSLILESASTNQTSMYLCASSFGGGADEQYFGPGTRLLVL.

The chain joins TRBV4-2 to TRBJ2-7, with a tentative D call TRBD2 (6 bases). V was trimmed by 4 bases and J by 5 bases, leaving 18 bases between them. The V gene's germline CDR1 is LGHNA and CDR2 YNFKEQ. The CDR3 runs to 15 residues. The CDR3 spells CASSRDGASENEQYF. CDR3 nucleotides: TGTGCCAGCAGCCGAGACGGGGCTAGCGAAAACGAGCAGTACTTC.

The J gene is TRBJ2-6, the V gene TRBV2; perhaps TRBD2 as D (5 bases). Trimming took 2 bases from V and 4 from J, leaving 15 bases between them. The V gene's germline CDR1 is SNHLY and CDR2 FYNNEI. CDR3 length: 17 amino acids. This CDR3 is CASSECRGTYGANVLTF. In DNA form, the CDR3 reads TGTGCCAGCAGTGAATGCCGGGGAACTTACGGGGCCAACGTCCTGACTTTC. Complete variable domain (other parts from reference TRBV2 and TRBJ2-6): EPEVTQTPSHQVTQMGQEVILRCVPISNHLYFYWYRQILGQKVEFLVSFYNNEISEKSEIFDDQFSVERPDGSNFTLKIRSTKLEDSAMYFCASSECRGTYGANVLTFGAGSRLTVL.

The genes are TRBV3-1 and TRBJ2-5; tentative D call: TRBD2 (5 bases). Per germline, CDR1 LGHDT and CDR2 YNNKEL (reference sequence). The CDR3 is 16 residues long. Trimming removed 4 bases from V and 4 bases from J, with 19 bases in between. CDR3 DNA: TGTGCCAGCAGCCCGCCTGTGAGGGCCACGGGAGAGACCCAGTACTTC. This translates into CASSPPVRATGETQYF.

V usage is TRBV20-1 and J usage is TRBJ2-3; D may be TRBD2 (5 bases). Germline loops: CDR1 DFQATT, CDR2 SNEGSKA (reference sequence). The CDR3 totals 14 residues. V lost 6 bases to trimming and J lost 2 bases, with 15 bases between them. CDR3 region: CSALREPVTDTQYF. CDR3 coding DNA: TGCAGTGCCCTTAGGGAGCCCGTCACAGATACGCAGTATTTT.

The gene calls are TRBV28 and TRBJ1-2; D not certain. The ends were cut back, 6 bases at V and 3 bases at J, with 14 bases in the middle. The CDR3 runs 14 residues. The germline gives CDR1 MDHEN, CDR2 SYDVKM. CDR3 nucleotide sequence: TGTGCCAGCAGGTTCTCCGCAGATGACTATGGCTACACCTTC. This gives the protein CASRFSADDYGYTF.

The chain has TRBV29-1 and TRBJ2-2, with D unresolved. Trimming shortened V by 4 bases and J by 5 bases, and 14 bases separated the two germline ends. This CDR3 contains 14 residues. Germline values: CDR1 SQVTM, CDR2 ANQGSEA. As DNA, the CDR3 is TGCAGCGTTGTCGAGACCCCTGGGACCGGGGAGCTGTTTTTT. Translated, it gives CSVVETPGTGELFF.

The table lists this clonotype with a few counts. This sequence joins TRBV12-3 or TRBV12-4 and TRBJ2-7; D uncertain. Trimming left V 6 bases short and J 7 bases short, with 16 bases between. This CDR3 spans 13 amino acids. In DNA, the CDR3 is TGTGCCAGCAGACAAGAAGGGTTCGGGGAGCAGTACTTC. Protein sequence: CASRQEGFGEQYF.

This clonotype was counted between two and nine times. The chain couples TRBV19 to TRBJ1-6; no firm D call. The germline CDR1 and CDR2 sequences are LNHDA and SQIVND (reference sequence). V lost 7 bases, J lost 5 bases, and 9 bases lay in between. The CDR3 has 13 amino acids. In DNA form, the CDR3 reads TGTGCCAGTACCGACGGAAATAATTCACCCCTCCACTTT. Residues: CASTDGNNSPLHF.

This chain connects TRBV5-8 to TRBJ2-3; no clear D gene. The germline V and J ends were trimmed by 0 bases and 5 bases, with 13 bases remaining between them. The CDR3 runs to 15 residues. Looked up from germline, CDR1 is SGHTS and CDR2 is YDEGEE. Here the CDR3 reads CASSLGLTERDTQYF. The CDR3 region has the DNA TGTGCCAGCAGCTTGGGGCTAACCGAGAGAGATACGCAGTATTTT.

Of note for this clonotype: The conserved closing phenylalanine or tryptophan is absent in this CDR3, likely reflecting a read error. The J gene is TRBJ2-5, the V gene TRBV7-2; D is unresolved. Trimming shortened V by 5 bases and J by 4 bases, and 17 bases separated the two germline ends. Germline V lookup: CDR1 SGHTA, CDR2 FQGNSA. The CDR3 is made up of 15 amino acids. The CDR3 nucleotides read TGTGCCAGCAGCCTGCTCCCTGGGTTGAGAGAGACCCAGTACTAC. Residues: CASSLLPGLRETQYY.

This clonotype showed up many times. The chain recombines TRBV7-2 with TRBJ2-5, with 10 bases identical to TRBD1. CDR1 SGHTA and CDR2 FQGNSA come from the germline V gene. The CDR3 loop spans 15 amino acids. Trimming at V came to 6 bases and at J to 4 bases, leaving 8 bases not matched to a gene. CDR3 DNA: TGTGCCAGCAGTAGAAGCCGGGACAGGGGAGAGACCCAGTACTTC. It is translated as CASSRSRDRGETQYF.